The rows below give T cell receptor beta chains drawn from one sample of a study of T cells in Graves' hyperthyroidism and ophthalmopathy. One entry per CDR3 protein results from TCRdb running MiXCR on the multiplex PCR reads. The data show 550,000 to 600,000 distinct CDR3 sequences, approximately 15% seen once. The sequenced sample was blood. These receptors originate from a woman under 30 with Graves' ophthalmopathy. Both conserved end residues are part of each CDR3. Fields, in order: CDR3 DNA, CDR3 protein, D gene, clone size, J gene, V gene. D genes are given only for firm matches. The size field is filled for only some rows; it gives once, few, many or a size class.

TGTGCCAGCAGTTTCCTGGGACTAGCGGGAGGGCCGGTCGAGCAGTACTTC CASSFLGLAGGPVEQYF TRBD2 many TRBJ2-7 TRBV27
TGTGCCAGCAGTTCGTTCGGCTCCCGGTGGTCCTACGAGCAGTACTTC CASSSFGSRWSYEQYF - many TRBJ2-7 TRBV28
TGTGCCAGCAGCTTGGATTTGCGGGGGGCGGGAGCTTTCTTT CASSLDLRGAGAFF - - TRBJ1-1 TRBV5-8
TGTGCCAGCTCACCACGAGAGGACTACGAGCAGTACTTC CASSPREDYEQYF - many TRBJ2-7 TRBV18
TGTGCCAGCTCACGTGCAGACCCCTCCGTGGATGAGCAGTTCTTC CASSRADPSVDEQFF - few TRBJ2-1 TRBV18
TGTGCCAGCAGCGCAGGGACGCGGAACACTGGCAATGAGCAGTTCTTC CASSAGTRNTGNEQFF - - TRBJ2-1 TRBV9
TGTGCCAGCAGCCCGGGTGGGACCGGGGCTTTCTTT CASSPGGTGAFF - few TRBJ1-1 TRBV7-6
TGTGCCAGCGGCGGAGAAGGGCGCACTGAAGCTTTCTTT CASGGEGRTEAFF - - TRBJ1-1 TRBV6-1
TGCAGTGCTAGAGATGTGAGGGTTCCCGTCGAGCAGTACTTC CSARDVRVPVEQYF - many TRBJ2-7 TRBV20-1
TGTGCCAGCAGTTTCCTAACAGGGTCCGTTATACTTAGCGGATCCTACGAGCAGTACTTC CASSFLTGSVILSGSYEQYF - many TRBJ2-7 TRBV28
TGTGCCTGGAGTGCGGGCAGGGGTCCGACAGATACGCAGTATTTT CAWSAGRGPTDTQYF - many TRBJ2-3 TRBV30
TGTGCCAGTAGTATCAGCCTAGCGGCATGGAATACGCAGTATTTT CASSISLAAWNTQYF TRBD2 few TRBJ2-3 TRBV19
TGTGCCAGCAGCCAGGGGGCAGGGGGTACCTTCCCGTATCAGCCCCAGCATTTT CASSQGAGGTFPYQPQHF TRBD1 many TRBJ1-5 TRBV7-9
TGCAGTGCTAGGGACTTTTGGCGACCAGATCTCATAGATTTTGATACGCAGTATTTT CSARDFWRPDLIDFDTQYF - - TRBJ2-3 TRBV20-1
TGTGCCAGCAGTTCGCTTAGGGACCGGGAGACCCAGTACTTC CASSSLRDRETQYF - - TRBJ2-5 TRBV27
TGTGCCAGGGGACAGGGGCCGCAGTATTTT CARGQGPQYF TRBD1 - TRBJ2-3 TRBV2
TGCAGTGCTAGAAGGGTGGTACAAAGCTCCTACAATGAGCAGTTCTTC CSARRVVQSSYNEQFF - many TRBJ2-1 TRBV20-1
TGTGCCAGCAGCGTAGGCAACACCGGGGAGCTGTTTTTT CASSVGNTGELFF - many TRBJ2-2 TRBV9
TGTGCCAGCAGTAAGACTACCACGGGACAGGGGGCTTCTGGGGCCAACGTCCTGACTTTC CASSKTTTGQGASGANVLTF TRBD1 many TRBJ2-6 TRBV6-1
TGTGCCAGCAGCTTGGGGGGGCTAAGGGATAGGAATGAAGCTTTCTTT CASSLGGLRDRNEAFF - many TRBJ1-1 TRBV7-9
TGTGCCAGCAGCTTGAGGGAGGGTACCACTGAGCAGTTCTTC CASSLREGTTEQFF TRBD2 many TRBJ2-1 TRBV11-3
TGTGCCAGTAGCCCCGGACAGGGAGGATATAGCAATCAGCCCCAGCATTTT CASSPGQGGYSNQPQHF TRBD1 few TRBJ1-5 TRBV19
TGTGCCAGCAGCTATCTCCCAGATACGCAGTATTTT CASSYLPDTQYF - many TRBJ2-3 TRBV7-9
TGTGCCAGCAGCCGCAAACTAGTGGATAACTACAATGAGCAGTTCTTC CASSRKLVDNYNEQFF - few TRBJ2-1 TRBV7-9
TGTGCCAGCAGCGTAAGGGACAGGCGGAACACCGGGGAGCTGTTTTTT CASSVRDRRNTGELFF TRBD1 - TRBJ2-2 TRBV9
TGTGCCAGCAGCTTGGGGGTGGACAGGGGTACAGATACGCAGTATTTT CASSLGVDRGTDTQYF TRBD1 many TRBJ2-3 TRBV5-5
TGTGCCAGCAGCTTGCAAAGTTTCTCCTACAATGAGCAGTTCTTC CASSLQSFSYNEQFF - many TRBJ2-1 TRBV7-2
TGCAGCGCACGACAGGGGAGTACTGAAGCTTTCTTT CSARQGSTEAFF TRBD1 - TRBJ1-1 TRBV29-1
TGTGCCAGCAGCTTTCTGGGACAGGGACGGTACGAGCAGTACTTC CASSFLGQGRYEQYF TRBD1 - TRBJ2-7 TRBV13
TGTGCCAGCAGGGGAACCGATCTGTACGAGCAGTACTTC CASRGTDLYEQYF - many TRBJ2-7 TRBV28
TGCGCCAGCAGCCAAGATGAAGGACTAGCGGAATACAATGAGCAGTTCTTC CASSQDEGLAEYNEQFF TRBD2 few TRBJ2-1 TRBV4-3
TGTGCCAGCAGTTGGCAGGGGAACAATCAGCCCCAGCATTTT CASSWQGNNQPQHF - many TRBJ1-5 TRBV27
TGCAGTGCTCTCGCCCGGGACGGAGGCTATGGCTACACCTTC CSALARDGGYGYTF - many TRBJ1-2 TRBV20-1
TGTGCCACCAGTGATTTCGGACTAGCGTCTAGCACAGATACGCAGTATTTT CATSDFGLASSTDTQYF TRBD2 few TRBJ2-3 TRBV24-1
TGTGCCAGCAGCGTTGCCGGGACTAGCGGGTCAAATACGCAGTATTTT CASSVAGTSGSNTQYF TRBD2 once TRBJ2-3 TRBV9
TGTGCCACCAGTGATTGGAGGGCCCCCCCCTACGAGCAGTACTTC CATSDWRAPPYEQYF - few TRBJ2-7 TRBV24-1
TGTGCCAGCAGCTCATACCCGGGTAGCGGTAAGAGGGCGGAGCTGTTTTTT CASSSYPGSGKRAELFF - - TRBJ2-2 TRBV9
TGCGCCAGCAGCCAGTCTCGGCTCACAGATACGCAGTATTTT CASSQSRLTDTQYF - - TRBJ2-3 TRBV4-1
TGTGCCAGCAGTTTAGCCGGATTTGAGAGTCAGCCCCAGCATTTT CASSLAGFESQPQHF - - TRBJ1-5 TRBV28